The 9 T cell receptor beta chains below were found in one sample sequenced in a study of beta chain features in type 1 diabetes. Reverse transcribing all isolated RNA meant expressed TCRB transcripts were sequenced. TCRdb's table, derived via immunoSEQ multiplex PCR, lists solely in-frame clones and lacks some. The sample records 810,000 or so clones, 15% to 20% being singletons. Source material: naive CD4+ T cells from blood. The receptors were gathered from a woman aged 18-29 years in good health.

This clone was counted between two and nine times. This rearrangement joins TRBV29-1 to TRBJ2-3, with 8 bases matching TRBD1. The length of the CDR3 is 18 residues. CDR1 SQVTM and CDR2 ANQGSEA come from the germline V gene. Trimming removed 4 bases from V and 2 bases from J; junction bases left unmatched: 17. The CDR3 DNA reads TGCAGCGTTGGAAACGCCGTCCAATGGACAGGGAACACAGATACGCAGTATTTT. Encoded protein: CSVGNAVQWTGNTDTQYF.

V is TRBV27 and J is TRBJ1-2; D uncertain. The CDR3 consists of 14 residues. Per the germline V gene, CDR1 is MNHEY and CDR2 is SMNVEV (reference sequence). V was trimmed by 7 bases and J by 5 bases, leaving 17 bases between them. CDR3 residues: CASTLRGSEYGYTF. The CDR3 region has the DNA TGTGCCAGCACCCTGCGGGGTAGCGAGTATGGCTACACCTTC.

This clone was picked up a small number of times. The CDR3 region has the DNA TGCGCCAGCAGCCAAAAGACTTCTGGGACTAGCGGAAATAACATTCAGTACTTC. As protein: CASSQKTSGTSGNNIQYF. The chain combines TRBV4-1 with TRBJ2-4; TRBD2 aligns across 11 bases. CDR1 MGHRA and CDR2 YSYEKL come from the germline V gene. This CDR3 region has 18 residues. Losses at the gene ends were 2 bases for V and 7 bases for J; bases not matched to a gene: 13.

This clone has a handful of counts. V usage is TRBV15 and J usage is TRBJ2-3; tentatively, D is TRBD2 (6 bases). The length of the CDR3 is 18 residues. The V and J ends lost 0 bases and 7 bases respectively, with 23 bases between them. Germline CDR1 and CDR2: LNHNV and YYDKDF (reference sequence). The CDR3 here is CATSRDPSRLEAAHTQYF. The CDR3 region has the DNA TGTGCCACCAGCAGAGATCCGTCCAGACTAGAAGCGGCACATACGCAGTATTTT.

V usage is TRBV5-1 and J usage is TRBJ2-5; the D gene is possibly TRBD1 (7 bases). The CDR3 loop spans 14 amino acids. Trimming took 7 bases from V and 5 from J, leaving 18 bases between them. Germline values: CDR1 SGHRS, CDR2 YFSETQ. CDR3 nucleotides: TGCGCCAGCGGGGACAGACCTGGGAGGGAGACCCAGTACTTC. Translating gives CASGDRPGRETQYF.

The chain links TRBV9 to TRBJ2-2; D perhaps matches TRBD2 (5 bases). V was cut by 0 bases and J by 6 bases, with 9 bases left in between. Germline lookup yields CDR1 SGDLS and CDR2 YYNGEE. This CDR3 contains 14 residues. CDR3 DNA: TGTGCCAGCAGCGTAGCGGGGTATCCCGGGGAGCTGTTTTTT. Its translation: CASSVAGYPGELFF.

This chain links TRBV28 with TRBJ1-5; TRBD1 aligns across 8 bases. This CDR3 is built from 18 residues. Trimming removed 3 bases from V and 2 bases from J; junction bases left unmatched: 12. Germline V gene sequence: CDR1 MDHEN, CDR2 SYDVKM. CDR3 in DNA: TGTGCCAGCAGTTTCCCCCGGGACAGGTTTGTCCGCAATCAGCCCCAGCATTTT. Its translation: CASSFPRDRFVRNQPQHF.

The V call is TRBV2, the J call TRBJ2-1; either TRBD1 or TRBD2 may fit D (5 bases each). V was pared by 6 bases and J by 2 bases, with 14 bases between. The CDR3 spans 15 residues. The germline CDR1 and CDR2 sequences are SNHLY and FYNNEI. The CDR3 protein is CASSDSGPTYNEQFF. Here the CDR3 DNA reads TGTGCCAGCAGCGACAGCGGACCCACCTACAATGAGCAGTTCTTC.

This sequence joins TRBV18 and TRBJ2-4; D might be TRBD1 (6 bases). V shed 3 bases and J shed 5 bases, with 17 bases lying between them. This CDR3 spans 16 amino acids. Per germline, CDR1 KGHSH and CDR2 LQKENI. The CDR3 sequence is CASSPQKQGVQNIQYF. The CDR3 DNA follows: TGTGCCAGCTCACCGCAGAAACAGGGAGTCCAAAACATTCAGTACTTC. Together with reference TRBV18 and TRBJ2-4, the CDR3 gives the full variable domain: NAGVMQNPRHLVRRRGQEARLRCSPMKGHSHVYWYRQLPEEGLKFMVYLQKENIIDESGMPKERFSAEFPKEGPSILRIQQVVRGDSAAYFCASSPQKQGVQNIQYFGAGTRLSVL.